Listed below are T cell receptor beta chains from one sample, sequenced in a study of blood T cell repertoires in COVID-19. The table came from immunoSEQ multiplex PCR; TCRdb's copy has only in-frame clones and leaves some out. Here the sample spans about 180,000 clones, roughly 84% being singletons. Material for sequencing was peripheral blood. The source of these receptors is a woman between 40 and 55 years old with COVID-19, enrolled during active disease. Each CDR3 is given with its conserved first and last residue. A D gene is named only where the DNA matches it firmly. Clone size is given for some rows only: seen once, a few or many times, or a class if the clone is expanded.

J gene: TRBJ1-2; clone size: NA; D gene: NA; V gene: TRBV2; CDR3 protein: CASSVLTSNYGYTF; CDR3 DNA: TGTGCCAGCAGCGTCTTAACATCTAACTATGGCTACACCTTC
J gene: TRBJ2-7; clone size: NA; D gene: NA; V gene: TRBV4-1; CDR3 protein: CASSRMQGNLYEQYF; CDR3 DNA: TGCGCCAGCAGCCGAATGCAGGGAAACCTCTACGAGCAGTACTTC
J gene: TRBJ1-4; clone size: NA; D gene: NA; V gene: TRBV6-1; CDR3 protein: CASSEWAGEKLFF; CDR3 DNA: TGTGCCAGCAGTGAGTGGGCGGGCGAAAAACTGTTTTTT
J gene: TRBJ2-6; clone size: NA; D gene: TRBD1; V gene: TRBV5-4; CDR3 protein: CASSYRTGGAAGANVLTF; CDR3 DNA: TGTGCCAGCAGCTACCGGACAGGGGGCGCGGCTGGGGCCAACGTCCTGACTTTC
J gene: TRBJ2-6; clone size: NA; D gene: NA; V gene: TRBV9; CDR3 protein: CASSPQVFSGANVLTF; CDR3 DNA: TGTGCCAGCAGTCCTCAGGTTTTCTCTGGGGCCAACGTCCTGACTTTC
J gene: TRBJ1-4; clone size: once; D gene: NA; V gene: TRBV6-6; CDR3 protein: CAKSIGQGSNEKLFF; CDR3 DNA: TGTGCCAAATCAATCGGGCAGGGGTCTAATGAAAAACTGTTTTTT
J gene: TRBJ2-2; clone size: NA; D gene: TRBD1; V gene: TRBV9; CDR3 protein: CASSARDRLFF; CDR3 DNA: TGTGCCAGCAGCGCCAGGGACAGGTTGTTTTTT
J gene: TRBJ2-3; clone size: NA; D gene: NA; V gene: TRBV10-1; CDR3 protein: CASSDFRGTQYF; CDR3 DNA: TGCGCCAGCAGTGATTTTAGGGGTACGCAGTATTTT
J gene: TRBJ1-5; clone size: NA; D gene: TRBD1; V gene: TRBV2; CDR3 protein: CASSEQGAYQPQHF; CDR3 DNA: TGTGCCAGCAGTGAGCAGGGGGCTTATCAGCCCCAGCATTTT
J gene: TRBJ2-5; clone size: NA; D gene: NA; V gene: TRBV3-1/TRBV3-2; CDR3 protein: CASSQDGDRRKTQYF; CDR3 DNA: TGTGCCAGCAGCCAAGATGGGGATAGGAGGAAGACCCAGTACTTC
J gene: TRBJ1-1; clone size: NA; D gene: NA; V gene: TRBV24-1; CDR3 protein: CATSDPGGANTEAFF; CDR3 DNA: TGTGCCACCAGTGATCCGGGTGGGGCGAACACTGAAGCTTTCTTT